The present TCR beta chain was sequenced within a study of metastatic and nonmetastatic thyroid tumors. General study results and limits: Compared with benign nodules, malignant thyroid tumors were reported to have significantly higher TCR beta diversity in both blood and tumor.

The junction had 13 bases not matched to a gene; V was cut back by 8 bases and J by 6 bases. CDR1 is SGHRS and CDR2 is YFSETQ in the germline V gene. The CDR3 extends over 16 amino acids. This clone was counted many times. Its antigen is undetermined. Every patient underwent thyroid surgery untreated. As handled by the study authors: Clinicopathological groups differed in CDR3, with these differences serving to build a distant-metastasis classifier for papillary thyroid cancer. TCRdb called clones again from the PCR reads with MiXCR. TCRdb's processing, not the authors' own work, is the source of the V and J calls. The sample has 25,000 to 35,000 clones, roughly 30% seen once; the top ten hold about 32%.

Source material: blood. This TCR was sampled from a female donor with papillary thyroid cancer or a benign thyroid nodule (not recorded which). Some clones in this sample may be carry-over from other donors' samples. The V call is TRBV5-1, the J call TRBJ2-1, with 11 bases fitting TRBD2. The CDR3 bases are TGCGCCAGTAAAGAACTAGCGGGAGAATCAGGCAATGAGCAGTTCTTC. Translating it yields CASKELAGESGNEQFF.